This T cell receptor beta chain was retrieved from a study of vaccination effects on CD4 cells after COVID-19. Profiled with immunoSEQ multiplex PCR; TCRdb holds only in-frame clones, not every one. This sample has roughly 70,000 clones, with roughly 73% found just once. CD4+ T cells specific for antigen were expanded with viral peptide pools by the ViraFEST assay before sequencing. Following 10 days of culture, CD4+ T cells were isolated. SARS-CoV-2 infected the person between March and December 2020, as confirmed by PCR. Half the medium was replaced with IL-2 medium on days 3 and 7. Germline V CDR1 and CDR2: MGHRA, YSYEKL. The V gene end was trimmed by 0 bases and the J gene end by 4 bases; junction bases not matched to a gene: 8. CDR3 length: 17 amino acids. With regard to this clone: The antigen is unknown.

The chain carries TRBV4-1 and TRBJ1-4; TRBD1 matches 7 bases. The TCR originated in a human donor who had a prior SARS-CoV-2 infection. Sequencing used CD4+ T cells from PBMCs cultured with HIV peptides, obtained before COVID-19 vaccination. Indicated subset: HIV-1 Nef peptide pool negative control/reference culture. CDR3 in DNA: TGCGCCAGCAGCCAAGATGGGGGGCAGGGGGTTAATGAAAAACTGTTTTTT. Encoded protein: CASSQDGGQGVNEKLFF.